The 13 T cell receptor beta chains below all came from one sample that was sequenced in a study of blood T cell repertoires in COVID-19. The method was immunoSEQ multiplex PCR; TCRdb's version includes in-frame clones alone and lacks a portion of them. The sample has about 54,000 clones, approximately 91% seen once; the top ten hold almost 4%. The specimen sequenced was peripheral blood. The receptors stem from a man aged 50 or older with acute or convalescent COVID-19.

The chain recombines TRBV27 with TRBJ1-2, with 9 bases lining up with TRBD1. V lost 6 bases and J lost 8; bases outside the gene matches: 7. Germline-derived CDR1 and CDR2 are MNHEY and SMNVEV (reference sequence). CDR3 length: 13 residues. This chain's CDR3 is CASSQQGAQGYTF. Here the CDR3 DNA reads TGTGCCAGCAGCCAACAGGGGGCGCAAGGCTACACCTTC.

In its sample, this clone was seen a few times. The J gene is TRBJ1-3, the V gene TRBV19, with D unresolved. V lost 3 bases to trimming and J lost 4 bases, with 19 bases between them. The germline gives CDR1 LNHDA, CDR2 SQIVND (reference sequence). This CDR3 is built from 17 residues. CDR3 loop: CASSIRLGAGAGNTIYF. The CDR3 DNA reads as TGTGCCAGTAGTATTCGGCTGGGAGCAGGAGCCGGAAACACCATATATTTT. The complete variable domain, with remaining parts taken from reference TRBV19 and TRBJ1-3, reads DGGITQSPKYLFRKEGQNVTLSCEQNLNHDAMYWYRQDPGQGLRLIYYSQIVNDFQKGDIAEGYSVSREKKESFPLTVTSAQKNPTAFYLCASSIRLGAGAGNTIYFGEGSWLTVV.

This chain connects TRBV19 to TRBJ1-3, with D tentatively TRBD1 (6 bases). This CDR3 comprises 15 residues. CDR1 is LNHDA and CDR2 is SQIVND in the germline V gene (reference sequence). V was cut by 3 bases and J by 2 bases, with 11 bases left in between. CDR3 sequence (DNA): TGTGCCAGTAGTATTGACAGGAGTACTGGAAACACCATATATTTT. Its translation is CASSIDRSTGNTIYF.

This CDR3 is CASSLTSDTSTDTQYF. Here the CDR3 DNA reads TGTGCCAGCAGTTTGACTAGCGATACGAGCACAGATACGCAGTATTTT. This chain connects TRBV7-2 to TRBJ2-3; 8 bases map to TRBD2. This CDR3 spans 16 amino acids. After removal of 6 bases from V and 0 bases from J, the junction contained 8 bases not matched to a gene. The germline V gene has CDR1 SGHTA and CDR2 FQGNSA.

The chain employs TRBV5-4 and TRBJ2-2, with 8 positions matching TRBD2. The germline CDR1 and CDR2 sequences are SGHNT and YYREEE (reference sequence). With V trimmed by 0 bases and J by 4 bases, 8 bases remained unmatched. The CDR3 has 17 residues. DNA of the CDR3: TGTGCCAGCAGCTTGGGGGCTGCGGGAGGCCGCACCGGGGAGCTGTTTTTT. It encodes CASSLGAAGGRTGELFF.

This clone was picked up one time. This chain connects TRBV12-5 to TRBJ1-6; a weak D match, TRBD1 (6 bases). The CDR3 length is 16 residues. V lost 1 base and J lost 7, with 14 bases in between. CDR1 and CDR2 from the germline V gene are LGHNT and FRNRAP. CDR3 bases: TGTGCTAGTGGTTTGGCTACAGGGTCCGGGAATTCACCCCTCCACTTT. Translated, it gives CASGLATGSGNSPLHF.

The rearrangement links TRBV28 to TRBJ2-3, with D possibly TRBD1 on 5 matching bases. The CDR3 contains 17 residues. The V end was cut by 5 bases, the J end by 3 bases, with 21 bases between. Germline V gene lookup returns CDR1 MDHEN and CDR2 SYDVKM. The DNA of the CDR3 is TGTGCCAGCAGTGATCCTGCGGACACCTCTGGAACAGATACGCAGTATTTT. Translated, it gives CASSDPADTSGTDTQYF. The whole variable domain, remainder taken from reference TRBV28 and TRBJ2-3, is DVKVTQSSRYLVKRTGEKVFLECVQDMDHENMFWYRQDPGLGLRLIYFSYDVKMKEKGDIPEGYSVSREKKERFSLILESASTNQTSMYLCASSDPADTSGTDTQYFGPGTRLTVL.

The chain has TRBV11-2 and TRBJ2-7, with D possibly TRBD2 on 7 matching bases. V lost 6 bases and J lost 1, with 16 bases in between. This CDR3 region has 15 residues. CDR1 and CDR2 from the germline V gene are SGHAT and FQNNGV. The CDR3 protein is CASSKGGGRSYEQYF. The CDR3 bases are TGTGCCAGCAGTAAGGGGGGGGGCCGATCCTACGAGCAGTACTTC.

This clone was seen just once. V usage is TRBV6-5 and J usage is TRBJ1-4, with 7 positions matching TRBD1. Germline values: CDR1 MNHEY, CDR2 SVGAGI. The CDR3 is 12 amino acids. V was pared by 2 bases and J by 10 bases, with 1 base of the junction left unmatched. The CDR3 loop reads CASSYQGGKLFF. In nucleotides, the CDR3 is TGTGCCAGCAGTTACCAGGGGGGAAAACTGTTTTTT.

This clone has just one count. V is TRBV2 and J is TRBJ1-1; 7 positions agree with TRBD1. V trimming: 6 bases; J trimming: 4 bases; junction bases outside the gene matches: 2. There are 12 residues in the CDR3. The germline V gene encodes CDR1 SNHLY and CDR2 FYNNEI. The chain's CDR3 is CASRQGSTEAFF. The DNA of the CDR3 is TGTGCCAGCAGACAGGGGAGCACTGAAGCTTTCTTT.

V usage is TRBV2 and J usage is TRBJ2-4; D possibly corresponds to TRBD2 (7 bases). The ends were cut back, 6 bases at V and 8 bases at J, with 17 bases in the middle. The germline CDR1 and CDR2 sequences are SNHLY and FYNNEI. The CDR3 is made up of 14 amino acids. The CDR3 is CASRAGLGGHIQYF. The DNA for the CDR3 is TGTGCCAGCAGGGCAGGTTTGGGGGGGCACATTCAGTACTTC.

The chain carries TRBV29-1 and TRBJ1-2, with 7 bases lining up with TRBD1. The germline V gene encodes CDR1 SQVTM and CDR2 ANQGSEA. J gave up 0 bases and V 6 bases, and 4 bases lay outside the gene matches. The CDR3 contains 13 residues. DNA for the CDR3: TGCAGCGTGGGGACAGACGCTAACTATGGCTACACCTTC. This translates into CSVGTDANYGYTF.

This clone was found a few times. The rearrangement joins TRBV19 to TRBJ1-6; 8 bases match TRBD1. The germline V gene encodes CDR1 LNHDA and CDR2 SQIVND (reference sequence). CDR3 length: 19 amino acids. Trimming removed 5 bases from V and 6 bases from J; junction bases left unmatched: 18. This CDR3 reads CASSPRGTGPANFNSPLHF. DNA for the CDR3: TGTGCCAGTAGTCCCCGGGGGACAGGACCTGCAAATTTTAATTCACCCCTCCACTTT.